Each of the 13 T cell receptor beta chains below was sequenced from the same sample in a study of OX40 agonist ivuxolimab in advanced cancers. Sequencing was performed with immunoSEQ multiplex PCR; in TCRdb, only in-frame clones are kept and a portion is missing. The sample lists 55,000 to 70,000 clones, about 88% occurring once. The material sequenced was CD4+ or CD8+ T cells sorted from blood, taken in a trial of the OX40 agonist ivuxolimab. Receptors originate from an adult with an advanced solid tumor such as melanoma, head and neck, liver or kidney cancer.

The rearrangement links TRBV9 to TRBJ2-3, with TRBD2 matching 8 bases. J gave up 0 bases and V 0 bases, and 3 bases lay outside the gene matches. Germline lookup yields CDR1 SGDLS and CDR2 YYNGEE. The CDR3 loop spans 16 amino acids. The CDR3 here is CASSVVPSGSTDTQYF. The CDR3 nucleotides read TGTGCCAGCAGCGTAGTTCCTAGCGGGAGCACAGATACGCAGTATTTT.

To note about this clone: One end of the junction varies from germline; a read error may be responsible. The chain joins TRBV7-6 to TRBJ2-7; 8 nucleotides align to TRBD1. The CDR3 has 13 amino acids. Germline V gives CDR1 SGHVS, CDR2 FNYEAQ. As DNA, the CDR3 is TGTGCCAGCAGGGAGGCCGGGACAGGAGGGTTGGACTTC. Its protein is CASREAGTGGLDF.

V is TRBV18 and J is TRBJ2-3; D might be TRBD1 (5 bases). The CDR3 sequence is 14 residues long. Germline CDR1 reads KGHSH; CDR2 reads LQKENI. V was pared by 3 bases and J by 0 bases, with 7 bases between. The CDR3 DNA follows: TGTGCCAGCTCACCCGACAGAAGCACAGATACGCAGTATTTT. It is translated as CASSPDRSTDTQYF.

The chain carries TRBV28 and TRBJ1-2; 10 bases are a match to TRBD1. The CDR3 has 17 amino acids. Trimming at V came to 4 bases and at J to 4 bases, leaving 12 bases not matched to a gene. Looked up from germline, CDR1 is MDHEN and CDR2 is SYDVKM. The CDR3 spells CASSYKGLTGGGYGYTF. The CDR3 DNA is TGTGCCAGCAGTTACAAAGGGTTGACAGGGGGCGGCTATGGCTACACCTTC.

CDR3 nucleotide sequence: TGTGCCAGCAGTACAGCCGGGACTAGCGGCTACGAGCAGTACTTC. It codes for CASSTAGTSGYEQYF. This chain uses TRBV28 with TRBJ2-7; the match to TRBD2 covers 11 bases. In germline, CDR1 is MDHEN, CDR2 SYDVKM. CDR3 length: 15 residues. J lost 3 bases, V lost 5 bases, and 6 bases had no gene match.

The chain uses TRBV6-6 and TRBJ1-1; a possible D gene is TRBD1 (5 bases). Between the trimmed V and J ends, which lost 6 bases and 1 base, there was a span of 9 bases. Looked up from germline, CDR1 is MNHNY and CDR2 is SVGAGI (reference sequence). The CDR3 loop spans 13 amino acids. CDR3 amino acids: CASRGVGNTEAFF. DNA for the CDR3: TGTGCCAGCAGGGGGGTAGGGAACACTGAAGCTTTCTTT.

The V and J genes are TRBV5-5 and TRBJ1-1, with D unresolved. Trimming removed 1 base from V and 0 bases from J, with 7 bases in between. This CDR3 contains 14 residues. The germline V gene encodes CDR1 SGHKS and CDR2 YYEKEE (reference sequence). The CDR3 spells CASSLSQMNTEAFF. In nucleotides, the CDR3 is TGTGCCAGCAGCTTGTCACAGATGAACACTGAAGCTTTCTTT.

In this sample, this clone turned up a few times. The CDR3 protein is CAWTTRGRGRLDYGYTF. The DNA for the CDR3 is TGTGCCTGGACCACGAGAGGCAGGGGGCGTTTAGACTATGGCTACACCTTC. The J gene is TRBJ1-2, the V gene TRBV30; 8 bases are a match to TRBD1. Germline values: CDR1 GTSNPN, CDR2 SVGIG (reference sequence). The CDR3 is made up of 17 amino acids. With V trimmed by 4 bases and J by 3 bases, 16 bases remained unmatched.

This clone was found once. This chain connects TRBV23-1 to TRBJ1-6; 8 bases map to TRBD1. TRBV23-1 counts as an open reading frame of uncertain function. The CDR3 loop spans 19 amino acids. Trimming removed 2 bases from V and 9 bases from J; junction bases left unmatched: 18. The CDR3 coding sequence is TGCGCCAGCAGTCAAATAGAACACTACAGGGGGTTGAGCGGTTCACCCCTCCACTTT. This translates into CASSQIEHYRGLSGSPLHF.

This clone was seen only a few times. The gene calls are TRBV6-6 and TRBJ1-2; unclear D gene. V lost 2 bases and J 7 bases, leaving 11 bases between the germline ends. CDR3 length: 13 residues. The germline V gene encodes CDR1 MNHNY and CDR2 SVGAGI (reference sequence). The CDR3 sequence is CASSYPPEPGYTF. The CDR3 DNA reads TGTGCCAGCAGTTACCCTCCGGAACCTGGCTACACCTTC.

V gene TRBV7-2 combines with J gene TRBJ2-2; 12 bases are a match to TRBD2. The J segment lost 6 bases and the V segment lost 2 bases, leaving 4 bases of the junction unmatched. The CDR3 length is 16 residues. From germline, CDR1 is SGHTA and CDR2 FQGNSA. The CDR3 sequence is CASSLWGTSGSGELFF. CDR3 nucleotide sequence: TGTGCCAGCAGCTTATGGGGGACTAGCGGGTCCGGGGAGCTGTTTTTT.

This chain links TRBV11-2 with TRBJ2-2, with D uncertain. Germline V gives CDR1 SGHAT, CDR2 FQNNGV. The CDR3 is 16 residues long. V lost 4 bases and J lost 0, with 12 bases in between. The CDR3 sequence: CASSSLWAPNTGELFF. CDR3 DNA: TGTGCCAGCAGCTCCTTGTGGGCCCCGAACACCGGGGAGCTGTTTTTT.

This chain uses TRBV7-2 with TRBJ1-2, with D possibly matching TRBD1 (5 bases). This CDR3 contains 14 residues. Trimming removed 5 bases at V and 4 bases at J, with 14 bases between. Germline CDR1 and CDR2: SGHTA and FQGNSA. The CDR3, as DNA: TGTGCCAGCAGCCAGTCTGGGGCTTCCTATGGCTACACCTTC. Its translation: CASSQSGASYGYTF.